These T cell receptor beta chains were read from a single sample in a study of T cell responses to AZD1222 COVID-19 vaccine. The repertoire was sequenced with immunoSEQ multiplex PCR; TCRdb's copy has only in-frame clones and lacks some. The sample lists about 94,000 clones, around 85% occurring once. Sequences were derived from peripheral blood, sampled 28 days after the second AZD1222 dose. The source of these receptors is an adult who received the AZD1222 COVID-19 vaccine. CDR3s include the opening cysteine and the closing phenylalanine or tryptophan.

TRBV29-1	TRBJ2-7	CSGGDGSYEQYF
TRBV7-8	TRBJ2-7	CASRGDVRYEQYF
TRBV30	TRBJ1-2	CAGGTRGGYGYTF
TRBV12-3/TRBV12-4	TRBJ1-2	CASSFRVHYGYTF
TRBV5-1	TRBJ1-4	CASSSARGSTNEKLFF
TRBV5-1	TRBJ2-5	CASSLGQIQETQYF
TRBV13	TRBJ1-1	CASSLGRRGRVNTEAFF
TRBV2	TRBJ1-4	CASSSEGMSEKLFF
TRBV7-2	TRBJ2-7	CASSLGLTSYEQYF
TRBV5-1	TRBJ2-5	CASSSAGPPRETQYF
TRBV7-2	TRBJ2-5	CASSPPGRETQYF
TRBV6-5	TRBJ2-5	CASSYPVGGQETQYF
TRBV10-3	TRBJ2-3	CAISESWGGPSDTQYF
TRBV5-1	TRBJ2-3	CASSSGLAGGQSTDTQYF
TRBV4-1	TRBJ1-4	CASSQEVREQKLFF
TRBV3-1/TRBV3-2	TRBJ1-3	CASSPPGVENTIYF
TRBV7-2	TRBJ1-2	CASSLGTGGHSGGYTF
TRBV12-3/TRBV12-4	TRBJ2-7	CATTRDSLYEQYF
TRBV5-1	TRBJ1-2	CASSWSTTGDGYTF
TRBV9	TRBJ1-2	CASSVREGSGYTF
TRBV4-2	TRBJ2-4	CASSPHQGSGAKNIQYF
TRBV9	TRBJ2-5	CASSVGPLGLETQYF
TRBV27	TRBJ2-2	CASSLANTGELFF
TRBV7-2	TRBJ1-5	CASSPYTGEGYNQPQHF
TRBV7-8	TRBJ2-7	CATIGLGGRNYEQYF
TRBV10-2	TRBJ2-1	CASSEGLTYNEQFF
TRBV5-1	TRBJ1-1	CASSLIGSQGTEAFF
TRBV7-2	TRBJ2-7	CASSLAWGAGHEQYF
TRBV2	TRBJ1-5	CASSETGNPNQPQHF
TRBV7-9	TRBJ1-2	CASSLPGGYGYTF
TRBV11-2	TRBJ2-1	CASSLGGAGNNEQFF
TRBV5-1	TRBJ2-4	CASSLEGAPWDIQYF
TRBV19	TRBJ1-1	CASSIVNRGATEAFF
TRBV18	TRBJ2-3	CASSDRSTDTQYF
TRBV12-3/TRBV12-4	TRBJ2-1	CASSHSNEQFF
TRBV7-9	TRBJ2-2	CASSLTPNTGELFF
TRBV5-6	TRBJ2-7	CASSLFGETYEQYF
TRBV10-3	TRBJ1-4	CAISEGEEKLFF
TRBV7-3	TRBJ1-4	CASSSNTATNEKLFF
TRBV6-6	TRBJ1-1	CASSKSGGTEAFF
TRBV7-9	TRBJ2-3	CASSLVLGRGPDTQYF
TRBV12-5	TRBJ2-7	CASGYPGTAIFYEQYF
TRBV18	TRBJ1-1	CASSPFTGDTEAFF
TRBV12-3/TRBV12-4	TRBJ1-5	CASSRAQHF
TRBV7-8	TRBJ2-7	CASSSSGGAYEQYF
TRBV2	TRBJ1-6	CASSEDPRGPSPLHF
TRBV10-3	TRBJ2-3	CAISGGEVQYF
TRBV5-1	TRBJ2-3	CASSLVADTQYF
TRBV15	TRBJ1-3	CATSRERNTIYF
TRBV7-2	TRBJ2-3	CASTGWDTQYF
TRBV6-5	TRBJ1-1	CASSYSPSSGTEAFF
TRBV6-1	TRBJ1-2	CASSDRGPSYGYTF
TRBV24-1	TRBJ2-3	CATSLGNIISTDTQYF
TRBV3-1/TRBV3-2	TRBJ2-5	CASSQVNQQETQYF